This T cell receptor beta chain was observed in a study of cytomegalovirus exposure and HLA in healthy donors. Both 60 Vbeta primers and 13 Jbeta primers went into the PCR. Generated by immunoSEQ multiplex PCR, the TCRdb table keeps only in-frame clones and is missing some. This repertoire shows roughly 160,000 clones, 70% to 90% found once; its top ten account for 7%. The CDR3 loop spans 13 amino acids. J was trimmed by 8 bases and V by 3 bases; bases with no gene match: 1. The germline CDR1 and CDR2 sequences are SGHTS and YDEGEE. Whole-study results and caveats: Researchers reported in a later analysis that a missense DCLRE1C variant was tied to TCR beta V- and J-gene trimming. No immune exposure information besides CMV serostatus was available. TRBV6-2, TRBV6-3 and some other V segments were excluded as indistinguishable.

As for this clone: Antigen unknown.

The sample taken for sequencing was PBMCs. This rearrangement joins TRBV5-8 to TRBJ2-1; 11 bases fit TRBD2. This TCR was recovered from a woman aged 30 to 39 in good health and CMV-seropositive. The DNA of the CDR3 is TGTGCCAGCAGCTGGGGACTAGCGGATGAGCAGTTCTTC. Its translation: CASSWGLADEQFF. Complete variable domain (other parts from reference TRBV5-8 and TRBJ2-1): EAGVTQSPTHLIKTRGQQATLRCSPISGHTSVYWYQQALGLGLQFLLWYDEGEERNRGNFPPRFSGRQFPNYSSELNVNALELEDSALYLCASSWGLADEQFFGPGTRLTVL.